This T cell receptor beta chain was recorded in a study of lymphopenia after photon versus proton radiotherapy. Overall study findings and caveats: Relative stability marked proton patients; photon patients lost diversity and naive cells. Authors raise, but do not show, better survival with proton therapy.

Only in-frame clones appear in the TCRdb table, and some are missing; sequencing was by immunoSEQ multiplex PCR. The table shows about 160,000 clones, with around nine tenths occurring only once. Concerning this clone itself: Its cognate antigen is unknown.

Germline values: CDR1 SGHRS, CDR2 YFSETQ. V was clipped by 2 bases and J by 3 bases, with 10 bases between them. The CDR3 totals 14 residues. Sequences were derived from peripheral blood, sampled from a patient treated with photon-based radiotherapy. This chain connects TRBV5-1 to TRBJ2-3, with D possibly being TRBD1 (6 bases). The clonotype originates from a man aged 50 to 59 with gastric cancer. Here the CDR3 reads CASSLLGQTDTQYF. The CDR3, as DNA: TGCGCCAGCAGCTTACTAGGACAGACAGATACGCAGTATTTT.